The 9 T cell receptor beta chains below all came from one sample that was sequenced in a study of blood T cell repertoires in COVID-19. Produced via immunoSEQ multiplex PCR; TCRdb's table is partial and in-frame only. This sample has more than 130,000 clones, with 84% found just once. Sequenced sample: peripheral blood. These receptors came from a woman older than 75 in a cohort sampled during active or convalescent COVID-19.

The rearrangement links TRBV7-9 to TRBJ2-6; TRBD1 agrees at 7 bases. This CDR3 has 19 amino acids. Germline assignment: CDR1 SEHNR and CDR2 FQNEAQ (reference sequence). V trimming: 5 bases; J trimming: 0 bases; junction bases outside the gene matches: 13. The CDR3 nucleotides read TGTGCCAGCAGCCCTAAGGGGGACAGCGAACTCTCTGGGGCCAACGTCCTGACTTTC. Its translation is CASSPKGDSELSGANVLTF.

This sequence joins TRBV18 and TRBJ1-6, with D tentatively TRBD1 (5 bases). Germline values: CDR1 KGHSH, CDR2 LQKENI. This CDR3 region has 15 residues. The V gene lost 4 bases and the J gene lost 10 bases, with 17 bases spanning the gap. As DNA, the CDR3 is TGTGCCAGCTCACTATTTCGGGGGGACGACTCACCCCTCCACTTT. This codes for CASSLFRGDDSPLHF. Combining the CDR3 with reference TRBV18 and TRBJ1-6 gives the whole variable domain NAGVMQNPRHLVRRRGQEARLRCSPMKGHSHVYWYRQLPEEGLKFMVYLQKENIIDESGMPKERFSAEFPKEGPSILRIQQVVRGDSAAYFCASSLFRGDDSPLHFGNGTRLTVT.

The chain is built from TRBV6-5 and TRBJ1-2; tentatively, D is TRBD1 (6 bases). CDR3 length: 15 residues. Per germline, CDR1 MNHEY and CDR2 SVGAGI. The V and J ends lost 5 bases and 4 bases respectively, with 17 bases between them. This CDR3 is CASSPLHGGTYGYTF. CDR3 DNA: TGTGCCAGCAGTCCTCTCCATGGGGGCACCTATGGCTACACCTTC.

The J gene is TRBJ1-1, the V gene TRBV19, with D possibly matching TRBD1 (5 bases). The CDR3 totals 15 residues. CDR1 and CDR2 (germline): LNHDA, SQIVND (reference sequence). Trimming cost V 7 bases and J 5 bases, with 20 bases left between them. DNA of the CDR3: TGTGCCAGTAAGATGGGGCGGAGGGTTGGGACTGAAGCTTTCTTT. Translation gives CASKMGRRVGTEAFF.

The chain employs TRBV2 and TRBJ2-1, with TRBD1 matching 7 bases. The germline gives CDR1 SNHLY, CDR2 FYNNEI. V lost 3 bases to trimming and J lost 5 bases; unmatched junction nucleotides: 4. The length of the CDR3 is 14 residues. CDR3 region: CASSEDRSNNEQFF. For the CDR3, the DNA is TGTGCCAGCAGTGAGGACAGGTCGAACAATGAGCAGTTCTTC.

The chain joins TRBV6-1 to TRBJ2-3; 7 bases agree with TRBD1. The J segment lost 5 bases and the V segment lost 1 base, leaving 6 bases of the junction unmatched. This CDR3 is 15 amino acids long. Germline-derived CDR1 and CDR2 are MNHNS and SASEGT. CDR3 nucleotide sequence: TGTGCCAGCAGTGAAGTAGGGGGCCGGGGAGATACGCAGTATTTT. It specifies CASSEVGGRGDTQYF.

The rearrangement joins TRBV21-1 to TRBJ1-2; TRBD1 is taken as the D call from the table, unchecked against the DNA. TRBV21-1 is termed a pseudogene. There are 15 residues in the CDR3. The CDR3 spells CASSSKGQGAECYTF. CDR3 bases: TGTGCCAGCAGCTCAAAAGGACAGGGGGCTGAATGCTACACCTTC.

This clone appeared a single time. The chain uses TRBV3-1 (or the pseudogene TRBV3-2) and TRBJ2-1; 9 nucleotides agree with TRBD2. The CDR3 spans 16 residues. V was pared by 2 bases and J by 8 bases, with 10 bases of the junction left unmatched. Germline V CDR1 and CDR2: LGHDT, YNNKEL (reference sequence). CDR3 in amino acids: CASSQFYPAGGYEQFF. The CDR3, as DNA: TGTGCCAGCAGCCAATTTTATCCAGCGGGGGGTTATGAGCAGTTCTTC.

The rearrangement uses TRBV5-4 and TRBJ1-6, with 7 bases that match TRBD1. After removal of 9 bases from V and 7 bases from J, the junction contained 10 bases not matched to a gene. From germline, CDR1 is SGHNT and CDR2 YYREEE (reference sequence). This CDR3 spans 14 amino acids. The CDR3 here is CATGGGQSNSPLHF. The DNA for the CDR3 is TGTGCCACGGGGGGGGGACAGTCAAATTCACCCCTCCACTTT.